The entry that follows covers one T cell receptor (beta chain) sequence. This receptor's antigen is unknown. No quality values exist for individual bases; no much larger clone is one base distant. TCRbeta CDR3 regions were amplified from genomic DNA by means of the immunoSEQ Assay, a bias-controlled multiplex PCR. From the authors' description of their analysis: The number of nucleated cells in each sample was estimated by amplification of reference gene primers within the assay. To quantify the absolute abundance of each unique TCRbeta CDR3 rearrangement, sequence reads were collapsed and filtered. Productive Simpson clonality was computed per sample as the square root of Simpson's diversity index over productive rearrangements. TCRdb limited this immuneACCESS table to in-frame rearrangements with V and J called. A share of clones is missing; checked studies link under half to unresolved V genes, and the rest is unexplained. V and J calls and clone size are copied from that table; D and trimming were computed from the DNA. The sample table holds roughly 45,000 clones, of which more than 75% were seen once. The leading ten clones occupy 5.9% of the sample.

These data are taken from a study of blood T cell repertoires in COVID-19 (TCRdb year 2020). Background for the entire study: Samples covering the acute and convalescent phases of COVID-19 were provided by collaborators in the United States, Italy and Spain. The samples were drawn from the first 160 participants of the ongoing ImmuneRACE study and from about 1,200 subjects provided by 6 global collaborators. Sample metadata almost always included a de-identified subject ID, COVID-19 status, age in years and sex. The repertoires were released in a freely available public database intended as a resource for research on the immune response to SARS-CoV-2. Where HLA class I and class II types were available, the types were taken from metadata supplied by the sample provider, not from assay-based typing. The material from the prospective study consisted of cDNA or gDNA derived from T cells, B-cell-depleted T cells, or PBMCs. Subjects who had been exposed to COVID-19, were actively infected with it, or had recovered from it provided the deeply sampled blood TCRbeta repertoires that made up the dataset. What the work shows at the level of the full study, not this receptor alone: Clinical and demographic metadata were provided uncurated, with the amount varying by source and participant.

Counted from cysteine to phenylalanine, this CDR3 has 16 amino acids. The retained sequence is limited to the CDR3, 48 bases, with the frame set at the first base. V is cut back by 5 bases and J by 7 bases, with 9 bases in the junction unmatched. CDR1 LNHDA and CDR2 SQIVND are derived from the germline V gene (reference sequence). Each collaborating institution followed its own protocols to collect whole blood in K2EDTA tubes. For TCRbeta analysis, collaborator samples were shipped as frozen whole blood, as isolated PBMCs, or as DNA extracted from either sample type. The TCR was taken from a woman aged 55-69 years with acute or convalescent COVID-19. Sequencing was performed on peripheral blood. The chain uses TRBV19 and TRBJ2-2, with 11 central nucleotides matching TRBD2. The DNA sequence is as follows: TGTGCCAGTAGTCCTCTAGCGGGGGGCGGGATCGGGGAGCTGTTTTTT. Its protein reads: CASSPLAGGGIGELFF. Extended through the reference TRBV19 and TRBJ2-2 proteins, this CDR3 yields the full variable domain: DGGITQSPKYLFRKEGQNVTLSCEQNLNHDAMYWYRQDPGQGLRLIYYSQIVNDFQKGDIAEGYSVSREKKESFPLTVTSAQKNPTAFYLCASSPLAGGGIGELFFGEGSRLTVL.